This TCR beta chain was documented in a study of T cells in Graves' hyperthyroidism and ophthalmopathy. This clonotype has just a few counts. Each 10 ml fresh peripheral blood draw supplied the PBMCs. From RNA transcripts, TCR beta CDR3 regions were amplified. TCR CDR3 regions were first amplified by RT-PCR with HTBI primers. TCRdb re-called the multiplex PCR reads through MiXCR, storing one row per CDR3 protein. The data show hundreds of thousands of distinct CDR3 sequences, with around 19% seen just once and 16% held by the top ten. This CDR3 is 15 amino acids long. Germline CDR1 DFQATT, CDR2 SNEGSKA (reference sequence). V lost 0 bases and J 5 bases, leaving 17 bases between the germline ends.

The sequencing input was blood. The TCR was taken from a woman in her forties or fifties with Graves' hyperthyroidism that later progressed to Graves' ophthalmopathy. This chain connects TRBV20-1 to TRBJ2-7, with D hard to call. The CDR3 DNA reads TGCAGTGCTAGAGATGAGGACCTCAATCGAAACGAGCAGTACTTC. Its translation: CSARDEDLNRNEQYF.